This TCR beta chain was captured by sequencing in a study of graft-versus-host responses after intestinal transplantation. The CDR3 is made up of 15 amino acids. CDR1 is SGHTA, CDR2 FQGNSA, per germline. Between the trimmed V and J ends, which lost 1 base and 4 bases, there was a span of 13 bases. On this clone itself: Its antigen is not known.

Regarding the study as a whole: Graft-versus-host to host-versus-graft clonal ratios in allografts were high in patients with graft-donor T cell macrochimerism. GvH clones detected in recipient marrow included some appearing first in ileum or blood. HvG clone declines early post-transplant were associated with peak circulating GvH levels.

Using immunoSEQ multiplex PCR, the repertoire was profiled, and TCRdb retains in-frame clones only, with some absent. In the table there are around 9,400 clones, roughly 96% of which are singletons. The V gene is TRBV7-2, the J gene TRBJ2-5; the D gene is possibly TRBD2 (5 bases). The sequence was obtained from a human patient who received an intestinal transplant, so some T cells may come from the graft donor. The material sequenced was bone marrow, taken around 520 days after intestinal transplantation. CDR3 in amino acids: CASSLESWAGETQYF. The CDR3 DNA follows: TGTGCCAGCAGCTTAGAGTCGTGGGCGGGAGAGACCCAGTACTTC.